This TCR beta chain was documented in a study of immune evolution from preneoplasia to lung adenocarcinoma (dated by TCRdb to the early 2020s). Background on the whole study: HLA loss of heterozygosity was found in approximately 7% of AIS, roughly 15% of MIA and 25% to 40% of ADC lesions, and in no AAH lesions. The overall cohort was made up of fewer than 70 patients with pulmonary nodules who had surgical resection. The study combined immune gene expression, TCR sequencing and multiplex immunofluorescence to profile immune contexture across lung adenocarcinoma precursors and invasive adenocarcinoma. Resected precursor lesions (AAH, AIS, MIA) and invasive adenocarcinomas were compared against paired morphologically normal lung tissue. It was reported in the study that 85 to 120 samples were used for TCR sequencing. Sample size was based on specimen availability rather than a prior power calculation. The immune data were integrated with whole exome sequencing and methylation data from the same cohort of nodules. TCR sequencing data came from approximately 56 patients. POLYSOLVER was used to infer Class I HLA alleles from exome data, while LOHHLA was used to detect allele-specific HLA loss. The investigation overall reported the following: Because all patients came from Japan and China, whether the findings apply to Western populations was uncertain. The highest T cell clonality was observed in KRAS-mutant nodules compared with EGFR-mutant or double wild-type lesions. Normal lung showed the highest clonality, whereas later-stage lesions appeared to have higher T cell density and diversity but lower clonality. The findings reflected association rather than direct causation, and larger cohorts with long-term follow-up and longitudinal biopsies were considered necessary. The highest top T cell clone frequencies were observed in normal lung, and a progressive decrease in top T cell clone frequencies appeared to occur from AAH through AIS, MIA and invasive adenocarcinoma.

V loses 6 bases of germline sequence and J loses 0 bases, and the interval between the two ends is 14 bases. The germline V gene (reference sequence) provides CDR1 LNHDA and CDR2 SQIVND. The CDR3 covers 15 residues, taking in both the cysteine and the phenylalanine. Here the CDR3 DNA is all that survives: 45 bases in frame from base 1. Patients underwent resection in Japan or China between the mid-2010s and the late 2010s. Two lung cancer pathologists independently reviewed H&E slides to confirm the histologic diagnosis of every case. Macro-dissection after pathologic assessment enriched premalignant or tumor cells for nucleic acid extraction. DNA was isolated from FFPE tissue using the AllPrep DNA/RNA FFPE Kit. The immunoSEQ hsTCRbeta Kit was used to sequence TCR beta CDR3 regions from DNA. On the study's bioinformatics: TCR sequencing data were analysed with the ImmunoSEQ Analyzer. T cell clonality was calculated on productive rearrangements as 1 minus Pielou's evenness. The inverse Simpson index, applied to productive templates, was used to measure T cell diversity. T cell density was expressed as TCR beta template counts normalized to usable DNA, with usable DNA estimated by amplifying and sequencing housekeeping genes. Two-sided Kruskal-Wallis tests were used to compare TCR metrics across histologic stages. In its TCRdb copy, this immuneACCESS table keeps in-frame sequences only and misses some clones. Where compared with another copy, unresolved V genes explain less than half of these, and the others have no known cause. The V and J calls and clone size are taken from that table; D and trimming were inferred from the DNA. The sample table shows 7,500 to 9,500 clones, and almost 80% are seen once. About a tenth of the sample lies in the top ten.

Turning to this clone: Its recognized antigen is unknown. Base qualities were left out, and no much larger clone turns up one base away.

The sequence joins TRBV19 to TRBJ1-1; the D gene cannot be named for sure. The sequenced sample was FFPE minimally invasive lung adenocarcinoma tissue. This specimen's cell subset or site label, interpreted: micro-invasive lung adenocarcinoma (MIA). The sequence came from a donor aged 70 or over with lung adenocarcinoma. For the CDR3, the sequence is CASRRVFNMNTEAFF. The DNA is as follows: TGTGCCAGTAGGCGGGTATTCAACATGAACACTGAAGCTTTCTTT.